A selection of T cell receptor beta chains follows, all from one sample in a study of cytomegalovirus exposure and HLA in healthy donors. Clones were read by immunoSEQ multiplex PCR, and TCRdb kept only the in-frame ones, dropping some. This sample has approximately 99,000 clones, with around 95% found just once. What was sequenced was PBMCs. Receptors were obtained from a woman between 18 and 30 years old in good health and CMV-seronegative. Both conserved end residues are part of each CDR3. The D gene is left open where the match is weak. Part of the rows lack a size; the others show once, few, many or a class for expanded clones.

once	TRBJ2-2	TRBV2	NA	TGTGCCAGCAGTGAACCCCAGGGGACCGGGGAGCTGTTTTTT	CASSEPQGTGELFF
NA	TRBJ2-3	TRBV9	NA	TGTGCCAGAGGGGCCACAGATACGCAGTATTTT	CARGATDTQYF
NA	TRBJ1-5	TRBV6-5	TRBD1	TGTGCCAGCAGTCCAGGGGGATTCAATCAGCCCCAGCATTTT	CASSPGGFNQPQHF
NA	TRBJ1-2	TRBV7-9	NA	TGTGCCAGCAGCTTCCCTTCCCAGGAGACAGACTATGGCTACACCTTC	CASSFPSQETDYGYTF
once	TRBJ2-5	TRBV6-1	NA	TGTGCCATCCAACCCGGGGAGACCCAGTACTTC	CAIQPGETQYF
NA	TRBJ2-3	TRBV7-2	TRBD2	TGTGCCAGCAGCTCCCCTGACTCCAGCGGGGGGATACACACAGATACGCAGTATTTT	CASSSPDSSGGIHTDTQYF
NA	TRBJ2-4	TRBV25-1	NA	TGTGCCAGCAGCGTCAGGGGCTTGGGTCAGGACATTCAGTACTTC	CASSVRGLGQDIQYF
NA	TRBJ1-1	TRBV4-3	TRBD1	TGCGCCAGCAGCCAAGATACTCCAGGGGGCACTGAAGCTTTCTTT	CASSQDTPGGTEAFF
NA	TRBJ2-1	TRBV27	NA	TGTGCCAGCAGTCGCCTAAGCGATGAGCAGTTCTTC	CASSRLSDEQFF
NA	TRBJ1-1	TRBV6-1	NA	TGTGCCAGCAGTGATTGGACGATCAGACAGTCAAATATGAACACTGAAGCTTTCTTT	CASSDWTIRQSNMNTEAFF
NA	TRBJ1-1	TRBV28	NA	TGTGCCAGCAGTACCCCTTCCGGAGGGGACACTGAAGCTTTCTTT	CASSTPSGGDTEAFF
NA	TRBJ1-5	TRBV7-2	NA	TGTGCCAGCAGCTCCCAGGGTCCCAGCAATCAGCCCCAGCATTTT	CASSSQGPSNQPQHF
NA	TRBJ2-1	TRBV4-1	NA	TGCGCCAGCAGCCAACCGTCCCAGGGAAATGAGCAGTTCTTC	CASSQPSQGNEQFF
NA	TRBJ2-7	TRBV5-1	NA	TGCGCCAGCAGGGGGAGGAGTTCCTACGAGCAGTACTTC	CASRGRSSYEQYF
NA	TRBJ1-3	TRBV29-1	NA	TGCAGCGTAGGCGCTAGCTCTGGAAACACCATATATTTT	CSVGASSGNTIYF
NA	TRBJ2-1	TRBV5-6	TRBD2	TGTGCCAGCAGCTTAAGTGGCGGGGGTCGTGCCTCGGATGAGCAGTTCTTC	CASSLSGGGRASDEQFF
NA	TRBJ2-3	TRBV7-9	NA	TGTGCCAGCAGCTTAGGTACGGGACTTACAAGCACAGATACGCAGTATTTT	CASSLGTGLTSTDTQYF
NA	TRBJ2-1	TRBV7-9	NA	TGTGCCACCTCCCGGGACTCGTCCTACAATGAGCAGTTCTTC	CATSRDSSYNEQFF
NA	TRBJ1-1	TRBV4-3	TRBD1	TGCGCCAGCAGCCAAGAGGACAGGGGGCTTGAAGCTTTCTTT	CASSQEDRGLEAFF
NA	TRBJ2-1	TRBV30	TRBD2	TGTGCCTGGAGAGGACTAGCTTGGGATGAGCAGTTCTTC	CAWRGLAWDEQFF
NA	TRBJ1-5	TRBV15	NA	TGTGCCACCAGCACCATCCCAGGGCCCCAGCCCCAGCATTTT	CATSTIPGPQPQHF
NA	TRBJ1-5	TRBV7-6	NA	TGTGCCAGCAGCTTGTCAGGGCGACAGCCCCAGCATTTT	CASSLSGRQPQHF
NA	TRBJ2-3	TRBV4-1	TRBD2	TGCGCCAGCAGCCAGCAGGGAGGGGGCACAGATACGCAGTATTTT	CASSQQGGGTDTQYF
NA	TRBJ2-7	TRBV7-3	TRBD1	TGTGCCAGCAGCCCCGGGACAGGAGGTGAGCAGTACTTC	CASSPGTGGEQYF
few	TRBJ1-6	TRBV30	TRBD1	TGTGCCTGGGCCGGGACAGTTTCACCCCTCCACTTT	CAWAGTVSPLHF
NA	TRBJ2-1	TRBV19	TRBD2	TGTGCCAGTAGTCGGGAGGGACGGACCTACAATGAGCAGTTCTTC	CASSREGRTYNEQFF
NA	TRBJ1-1	TRBV11-2	NA	TGTGCCAGCAGCTTAACCGGGGGCACTGAAGCTTTCTTT	CASSLTGGTEAFF
few	TRBJ1-5	TRBV5-5	TRBD1	TGTGCCAGCAGCCGACGGACAGGCAGCAATCAGCCCCAGCATTTT	CASSRRTGSNQPQHF
NA	TRBJ2-3	TRBV7-2	TRBD2	TGTGCCAGCAGGGGTCTAGCGGGGGGGCCTAGCGATACGCAGTATTTT	CASRGLAGGPSDTQYF
NA	TRBJ2-7	TRBV7-7	TRBD1	TGTGCCAGCAGTAGGAACAGGGGATACGAGCAGTACTTC	CASSRNRGYEQYF
once	TRBJ2-5	TRBV9	NA	TGTGCCAGCAGCGTAGTTGCTGGAGGGGAGACCCAGTACTTC	CASSVVAGGETQYF
NA	TRBJ2-1	TRBV28	TRBD1	TGTGCCAGCAGCGGATCCGGGACAGCCTCCTACAATGAGCAGTTCTTC	CASSGSGTASYNEQFF
NA	TRBJ2-5	TRBV5-5	TRBD1	TGTGCCAGCAGCTTGGTAAGGGGGCAGGAGTACCAAGAGACCCAGTACTTC	CASSLVRGQEYQETQYF
once	TRBJ2-7	TRBV19	NA	TGTGCCAGTAGTATAGACACCGCGAGCTCCTACGAGCAGTACTTC	CASSIDTASSYEQYF
NA	TRBJ1-1	TRBV25-1	NA	TGTGCCAGTAGAAACGGGTTGTTAAACACTGAAGCTTTCTTT	CASRNGLLNTEAFF
NA	TRBJ2-3	TRBV7-9	TRBD2	TGTGCCAGCTTAGCGGGGGGGAGCACAGATACGCAGTATTTT	CASLAGGSTDTQYF
NA	TRBJ2-7	TRBV5-4	NA	TGTGCCAGCAGCTCCGACAGAAGCTACGAGCAGTACTTC	CASSSDRSYEQYF
NA	TRBJ1-1	TRBV4-2	NA	TGTGCCAGCAGCCAATTGGGGGGTACGGCTGAAGCTTTCTTT	CASSQLGGTAEAFF
once	TRBJ2-3	TRBV28	TRBD2	TGTGCCAGCAGTTCCCTCCCCCGGACTAGCGGGGTGATAGATACGCAGTATTTT	CASSSLPRTSGVIDTQYF
NA	TRBJ2-1	TRBV6-1	NA	TGTGCCAGCAGTGGCGGGGGCTTCAATGAGCAGTTCTTC	CASSGGGFNEQFF
NA	TRBJ2-7	TRBV4-2	NA	TGTGCCAGCAGCCAAGTGGGGCCCTTTGACGAGCAGTACTTC	CASSQVGPFDEQYF
NA	TRBJ2-7	TRBV7-2	TRBD2	TGTGCCAGCAGCGTAAGTTTGGCAGGACTAGTGAACTACGAGCAGTACTTC	CASSVSLAGLVNYEQYF
NA	TRBJ1-6	TRBV19	NA	TGTGCCAGTAGTATAGTCAACTATAATTCACCCCTCCACTTT	CASSIVNYNSPLHF
NA	TRBJ2-5	TRBV29-1	NA	TGCAGCGTTCTACTGATTGGTAGCCTTCAAGAGACCCAGTACTTC	CSVLLIGSLQETQYF
NA	TRBJ1-3	TRBV9	NA	TGTGCCAGCAGTAGATCCTCTGGAAACACCATATATTTT	CASSRSSGNTIYF
NA	TRBJ2-7	TRBV6-6	NA	TGTGCCAGCAGTTATGGGTGGGGGCAGGGTGACTACGAGCAGTACTTC	CASSYGWGQGDYEQYF
NA	TRBJ1-6	TRBV5-1	TRBD1	TGCGCCAGCAGCTTGGAGCAGGGGGCGCAGAATTCACCCCTCCACTTT	CASSLEQGAQNSPLHF
NA	TRBJ2-3	TRBV16	NA	TGTGCCAGCAGCCCAACCTTCCAGGGCGGCACAGATACGCAGTATTTT	CASSPTFQGGTDTQYF
NA	TRBJ1-6	TRBV6-4	NA	TGTGCCAGAATCGGGTTAGTGGATTCACCCCTCCACTTT	CARIGLVDSPLHF
NA	TRBJ1-5	TRBV27	NA	TGTGCCAGCAGTTTTATTACAGGGAGTCAGCCCCAGCATTTT	CASSFITGSQPQHF
NA	TRBJ1-4	TRBV2	TRBD1	TGTGCCAGCAGTTTGGGACAGGGGGTTGAAAAACTGTTTTTT	CASSLGQGVEKLFF